This T cell receptor (beta chain) was captured by sequencing in a study of long-term antiretroviral therapy in people with HIV. About the research overall: The earliest samples predate the 2015 immediate-ART recommendation by about a decade.

Comments on this clone: The target antigen is unknown.

HIV-positive participants all received treatment in the United States. The germline V gene has CDR1 KGHSH and CDR2 LQKENI. This CDR3 has 16 amino acids. Trimming removed 2 bases from V and 9 bases from J, with 23 bases in between. Study outcomes and limitations: Clones that had undergone expansion before ART dominated the repertoire at all time points. Sampling of blood ran from the mid-2000s to the late 2010s, and older ART regimens were possibly in use.

Running of the v3.0 immunoSEQ assay took place at survey level. Method: immunoSEQ multiplex PCR; TCRdb's copy keeps in-frame clones and lacks some. In the table there are approximately 36,000 clones, roughly 87% of which are singletons. This TCR was recovered from a man aged 18 to 30 with HIV. The chain is built from TRBV18 and TRBJ2-7; the D gene could be TRBD1 or TRBD2 (5 bases each). Sequenced here: unsorted PBMCs, sampled 0.6 years after starting antiretroviral therapy. The DNA for the CDR3 is TGTGCCAGCTCACCAATGAGTCGGGGCGCTCCCCATGGGCAGTACTTC. Protein sequence: CASSPMSRGAPHGQYF.